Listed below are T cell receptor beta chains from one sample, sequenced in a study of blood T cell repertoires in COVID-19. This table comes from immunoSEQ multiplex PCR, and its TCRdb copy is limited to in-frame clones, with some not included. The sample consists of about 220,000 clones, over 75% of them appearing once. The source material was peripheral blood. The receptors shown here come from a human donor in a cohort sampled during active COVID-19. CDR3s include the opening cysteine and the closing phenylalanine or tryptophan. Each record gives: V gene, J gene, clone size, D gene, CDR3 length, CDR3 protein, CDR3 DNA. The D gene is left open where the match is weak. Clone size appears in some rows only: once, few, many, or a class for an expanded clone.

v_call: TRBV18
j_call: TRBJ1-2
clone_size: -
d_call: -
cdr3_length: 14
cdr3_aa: CASSIRRDDDGYTF
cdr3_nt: TGTGCCAGCTCCATACGGAGGGACGACGACGGCTACACCTTC

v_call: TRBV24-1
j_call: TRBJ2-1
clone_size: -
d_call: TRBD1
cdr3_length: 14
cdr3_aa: CATSVARGHNEQFF
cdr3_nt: TGTGCCACCAGTGTGGCAAGGGGGCACAATGAGCAGTTCTTC

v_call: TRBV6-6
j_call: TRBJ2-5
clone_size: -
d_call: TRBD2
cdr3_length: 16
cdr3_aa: CASSYGLAGGGETQYF
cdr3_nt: TGTGCCAGCAGTTACGGGTTAGCGGGAGGTGGGGAGACCCAGTACTTC

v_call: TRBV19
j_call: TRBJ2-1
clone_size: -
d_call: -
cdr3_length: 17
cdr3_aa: CASSIDSRLGSYNEQFF
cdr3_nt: TGTGCCAGTAGTATAGACAGCAGACTAGGATCGTACAATGAGCAGTTCTTC

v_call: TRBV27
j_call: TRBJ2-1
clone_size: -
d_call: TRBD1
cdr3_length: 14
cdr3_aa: CASSRDRAHNEQFF
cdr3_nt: TGTGCCAGCAGCCGGGACAGGGCCCACAATGAGCAGTTCTTC

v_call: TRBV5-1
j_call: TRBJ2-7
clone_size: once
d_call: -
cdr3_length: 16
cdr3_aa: CASSLGGKGRHYEQYF
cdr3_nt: TGCGCCAGCAGCTTGGGCGGGAAGGGTCGTCATTACGAGCAGTACTTC

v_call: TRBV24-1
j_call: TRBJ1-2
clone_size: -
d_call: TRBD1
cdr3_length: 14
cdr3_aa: CATSAPDRGVGYTF
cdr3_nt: TGTGCCACCAGTGCTCCTGACAGGGGCGTTGGCTACACCTTC

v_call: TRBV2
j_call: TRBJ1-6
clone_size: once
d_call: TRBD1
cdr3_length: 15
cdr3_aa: CASSSRRGRNSPLHF
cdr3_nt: TGTGCCAGCAGTAGTAGAAGGGGGCGAAATTCACCCCTCCACTTT

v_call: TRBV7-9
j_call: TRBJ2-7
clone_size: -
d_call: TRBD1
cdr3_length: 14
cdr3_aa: CASSTGTGGYEQYF
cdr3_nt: TGTGCCAGCAGCACAGGGACAGGGGGCTACGAGCAGTACTTC

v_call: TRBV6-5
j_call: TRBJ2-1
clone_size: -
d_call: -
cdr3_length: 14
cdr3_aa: CASSPGWPYNEQFF
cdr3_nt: TGTGCCAGCAGCCCGGGATGGCCCTACAATGAGCAGTTCTTC

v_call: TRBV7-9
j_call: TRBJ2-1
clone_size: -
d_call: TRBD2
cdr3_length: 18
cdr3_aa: CASSSSGRAGRLNNEQFF
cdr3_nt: TGTGCCAGCAGCTCATCAGGGAGGGCAGGGAGGTTGAACAATGAGCAGTTCTTC

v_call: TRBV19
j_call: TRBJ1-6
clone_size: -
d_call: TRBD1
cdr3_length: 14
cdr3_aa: CASSGTGANSPLHF
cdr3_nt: TGTGCCAGTAGCGGGACAGGGGCTAATTCACCCCTCCACTTT

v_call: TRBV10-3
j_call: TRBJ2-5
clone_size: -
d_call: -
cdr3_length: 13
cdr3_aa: CAISSPGMETQYF
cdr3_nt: TGTGCCATCAGTTCCCCGGGTATGGAGACCCAGTACTTC

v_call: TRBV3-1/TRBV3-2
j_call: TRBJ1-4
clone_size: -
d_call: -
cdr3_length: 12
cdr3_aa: CASSQDGRGLFF
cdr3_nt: TGTGCCAGCAGCCAAGATGGCAGGGGACTGTTTTTT

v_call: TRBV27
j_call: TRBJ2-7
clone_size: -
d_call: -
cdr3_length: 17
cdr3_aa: CASSLSPRGPPSYEQYF
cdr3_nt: TGTGCCAGCAGTTTATCTCCCAGGGGCCCGCCCTCCTACGAGCAGTACTTC

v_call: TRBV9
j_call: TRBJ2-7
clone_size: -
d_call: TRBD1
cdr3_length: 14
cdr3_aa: CASSNRDRSYEQYF
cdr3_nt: TGTGCCAGCAGCAACCGGGACAGGTCCTACGAGCAGTACTTC

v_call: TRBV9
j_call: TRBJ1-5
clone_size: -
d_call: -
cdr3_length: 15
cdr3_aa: CASSVGAGLNQPQHF
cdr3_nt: TGTGCCAGCAGCGTAGGGGCAGGGTTAAATCAGCCCCAGCATTTT

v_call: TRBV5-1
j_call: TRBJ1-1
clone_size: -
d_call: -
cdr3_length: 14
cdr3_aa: CASSLVQGRTEAFF
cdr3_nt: TGCGCCAGCAGCTTGGTGCAGGGGCGGACTGAAGCTTTCTTT

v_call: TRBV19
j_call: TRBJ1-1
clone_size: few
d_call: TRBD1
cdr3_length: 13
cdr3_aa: CASTGQGFAEAFF
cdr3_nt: TGTGCCAGCACGGGACAGGGGTTCGCTGAAGCTTTCTTT

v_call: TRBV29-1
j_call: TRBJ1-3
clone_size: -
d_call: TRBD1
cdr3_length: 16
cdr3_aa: CSVTHAGTGSGNTIYF
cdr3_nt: TGCAGCGTTACACACGCCGGGACAGGGTCTGGAAACACCATATATTTT

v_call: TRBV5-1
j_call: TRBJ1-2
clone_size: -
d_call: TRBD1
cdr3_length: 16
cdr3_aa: CASSGGQGISNYGYTF
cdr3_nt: TGCGCCAGCAGCGGGGGACAGGGGATCTCTAACTATGGCTACACCTTC

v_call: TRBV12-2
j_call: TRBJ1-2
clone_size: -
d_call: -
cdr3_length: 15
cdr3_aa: CASREYRQGRYGYTF
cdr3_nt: TGTGCAAGTCGGGAGTACCGACAGGGACGATATGGCTACACCTTC

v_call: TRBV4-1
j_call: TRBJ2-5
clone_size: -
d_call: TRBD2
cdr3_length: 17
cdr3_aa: CASSQSWRAGEGETQYF
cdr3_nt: TGCGCCAGCAGCCAATCTTGGCGGGCGGGAGAAGGAGAGACCCAGTACTTC

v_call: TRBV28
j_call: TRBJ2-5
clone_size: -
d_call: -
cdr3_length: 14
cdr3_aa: CASSLGGYPETQYF
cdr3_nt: TGTGCCAGCAGTTTAGGGGGGTACCCGGAGACCCAGTACTTC

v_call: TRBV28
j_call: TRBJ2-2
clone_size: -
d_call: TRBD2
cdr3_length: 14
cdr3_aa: CASRASGGSGELFF
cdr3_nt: TGTGCCAGCAGAGCTAGCGGGGGCTCCGGGGAGCTGTTTTTT

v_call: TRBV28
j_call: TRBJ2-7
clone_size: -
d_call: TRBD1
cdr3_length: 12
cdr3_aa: CASRQGEREQYF
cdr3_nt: TGTGCCAGCAGACAGGGGGAAAGGGAGCAGTACTTC

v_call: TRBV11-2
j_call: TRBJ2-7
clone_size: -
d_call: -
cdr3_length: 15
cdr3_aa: CASSLQRDISYEQYF
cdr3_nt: TGTGCCAGCAGCTTACAAAGGGACATTTCCTACGAGCAGTACTTC

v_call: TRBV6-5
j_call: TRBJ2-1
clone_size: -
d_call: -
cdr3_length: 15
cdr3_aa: CASPEGSGSYNEQFF
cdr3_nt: TGTGCCAGCCCCGAAGGTAGCGGCTCCTACAATGAGCAGTTCTTC

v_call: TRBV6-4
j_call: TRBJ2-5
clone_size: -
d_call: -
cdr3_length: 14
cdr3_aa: CASSAGAGKETQYF
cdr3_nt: TGTGCCAGCAGTGCAGGGGCTGGGAAAGAGACCCAGTACTTC

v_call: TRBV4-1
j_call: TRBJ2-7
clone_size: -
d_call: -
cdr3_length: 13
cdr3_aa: CASSRGQSYEQYF
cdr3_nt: TGCGCCAGCAGTCGTGGACAGTCCTACGAGCAGTACTTC

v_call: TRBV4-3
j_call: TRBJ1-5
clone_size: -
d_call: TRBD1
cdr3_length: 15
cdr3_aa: CASSQASGGHQPQHF
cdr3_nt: TGCGCCAGCAGCCAAGCTTCAGGGGGACATCAGCCCCAGCATTTT